A single sample is the source of the 16 T cell receptor beta chains below, sequenced in a study of T cell responses to AZD1222 COVID-19 vaccine. TCRdb's copy holds only in-frame clones and misses some; the assay was immunoSEQ multiplex PCR. The sample lists more than 150,000 clones; around 87% were seen once. This specimen consisted of peripheral blood, obtained 28 days after the second AZD1222 dose. The source of these receptors is an adult who received the AZD1222 COVID-19 vaccine.

V and J are TRBV20-1 and TRBJ2-6; D may match TRBD1 or TRBD2 (6 bases each). The germline gives CDR1 DFQATT, CDR2 SNEGSKA (reference sequence). Trimming left V 3 bases short and J 0 bases short, with 12 bases between. The CDR3 is 16 residues long. This chain's CDR3 is CSASRGALSGANVLTF. CDR3 DNA sequence: TGCAGTGCTAGTAGGGGGGCCCTCTCTGGGGCCAACGTCCTGACTTTC.

The V call is TRBV19, the J call TRBJ1-1; TRBD1 matches at 9 bases. Per germline, CDR1 LNHDA and CDR2 SQIVND (reference sequence). This CDR3 spans 14 amino acids. The ends lost 6 bases at V and 0 bases at J; junction bases unmatched: 2. The CDR3 protein is CASSRDRVNTEAFF. Written as DNA, the CDR3 is TGTGCCAGTAGCCGGGACAGGGTGAACACTGAAGCTTTCTTT. Full variable domain (remainder filled in from reference TRBV19 and TRBJ1-1): DGGITQSPKYLFRKEGQNVTLSCEQNLNHDAMYWYRQDPGQGLRLIYYSQIVNDFQKGDIAEGYSVSREKKESFPLTVTSAQKNPTAFYLCASSRDRVNTEAFFGQGTRLTVV.

The gene calls are TRBV18 and TRBJ2-1, with a possible D match to TRBD2 (5 bases). Trimming shortened V by 1 base and J by 7 bases, and 14 bases separated the two germline ends. The CDR3 has 15 residues. Germline V CDR1 and CDR2: KGHSH, LQKENI. CDR3 sequence: CASSPQSGPRNEQFF. CDR3 bases: TGTGCCAGCTCACCACAAAGCGGTCCGAGGAATGAGCAGTTCTTC. The variable domain in full, with the rest retrieved from reference TRBV18 and TRBJ2-1, is NAGVMQNPRHLVRRRGQEARLRCSPMKGHSHVYWYRQLPEEGLKFMVYLQKENIIDESGMPKERFSAEFPKEGPSILRIQQVVRGDSAAYFCASSPQSGPRNEQFFGPGTRLTVL.

J is TRBJ2-1 and V is TRBV19; 8 positions agree with TRBD1. The CDR3 runs 16 residues. CDR1 is LNHDA, CDR2 SQIVND, per germline (reference sequence). The junction had 12 bases not matched to a gene; V was cut back by 6 bases and J by 5 bases. The CDR3 bases are TGTGCCAGTAGGGGAACCCGACAGGGGTGGGACAATGAGCAGTTCTTC. It translates to CASRGTRQGWDNEQFF.

V is TRBV28 and J is TRBJ1-4; perhaps TRBD1 as D (5 bases). CDR3 length: 16 amino acids. Looked up from germline, CDR1 is MDHEN and CDR2 is SYDVKM. The germline V and J ends were trimmed by 2 bases and 0 bases, with 10 bases remaining between them. CDR3 amino acids: CASSLRGRTTNEKLFF. In nucleotides, the CDR3 is TGTGCCAGCAGTTTAAGGGGCAGAACAACTAATGAAAAACTGTTTTTT.

The chain has TRBV5-1 and TRBJ2-1; no definite D call. V was cut by 0 bases and J by 4 bases, with 5 bases left in between. The length of the CDR3 is 13 residues. CDR1 SGHRS and CDR2 YFSETQ come from the germline V gene. The CDR3 coding sequence is TGCGCCAGCAGCTTGGACTCTTACAATGAGCAGTTCTTC. This sequence encodes CASSLDSYNEQFF.

The V gene is TRBV28, the J gene TRBJ1-6; D is ambiguous. The germline CDR1 and CDR2 sequences are MDHEN and SYDVKM. Deletions cut 8 bases from V and 8 bases from J, with 13 bases between. CDR3 size: 13 residues. CDR3 residues: CASGSKEYSPLHF. CDR3 DNA sequence: TGTGCCAGCGGGTCCAAGGAGTATTCACCCCTCCACTTT.

This rearrangement joins TRBV7-9 to TRBJ2-5, with D uncertain. The ends were cut back, 3 bases at V and 1 base at J, with 12 bases in the middle. CDR3 length: 15 residues. Germline CDR1 is SEHNR and CDR2 is FQNEAQ (reference sequence). The CDR3 loop is CASSFAVTFQETQYF. The CDR3 bases are TGTGCCAGCAGCTTTGCTGTGACATTCCAAGAGACCCAGTACTTC.

The chain has TRBV4-1 and TRBJ2-1, with D perhaps given as TRBD1 or TRBD2 (6 bases each). This CDR3 region has 17 residues. CDR1 is MGHRA and CDR2 is YSYEKL in the germline V gene. The ends were cut back, 4 bases at V and 0 bases at J, with 16 bases in the middle. The CDR3 loop is CASSPWGATSSYNEQFF. The CDR3 DNA reads TGCGCCAGCAGCCCATGGGGGGCCACCAGCTCCTACAATGAGCAGTTCTTC.

The J gene is TRBJ1-5, the V gene TRBV30; unclear D gene. The V and J ends lost 3 bases and 7 bases respectively, with 10 bases between them. The CDR3 is made up of 12 amino acids. CDR1 is GTSNPN, CDR2 SVGIG, per germline (reference sequence). The CDR3 here is CAWSLPGQPQHF. CDR3 DNA sequence: TGTGCCTGGAGCCTCCCCGGGCAGCCCCAGCATTTT.

The chain links TRBV7-9 to TRBJ2-7; perhaps D is TRBD1 or TRBD2 (5 bases each). Trimming pared 5 bases from V and 0 bases from J, leaving 20 bases between. The CDR3 contains 17 residues. Germline loops: CDR1 SEHNR, CDR2 FQNEAQ (reference sequence). CDR3 coding DNA: TGTGCCAGCAGCGTTTCTCCGGGACCGACGAGCTCCTACGAGCAGTACTTC. Its translation is CASSVSPGPTSSYEQYF.

The genes are TRBV25-1 and TRBJ2-2; D is perhaps TRBD1 (7 bases). Trimming took off 7 bases at V and 6 bases at J, with 21 bases between the two ends. The CDR3 sequence is 16 residues long. Per germline, CDR1 MGHDK and CDR2 SYGVNS. The CDR3 is CASNPRGDRGAGELFF. The CDR3 coding sequence is TGTGCCAGCAACCCGAGGGGGGACAGAGGGGCCGGGGAGCTGTTTTTT.

The CDR3 region has the DNA TGTGCCAGCAGCGTAGACGAGGGGCGTCACTATGGCTACACCTTC. Protein product: CASSVDEGRHYGYTF. J is TRBJ1-2 and V is TRBV9; TRBD1 is a possible D gene (5 bases). Trimming left V 0 bases short and J 3 bases short, with 12 bases between. Germline V gene lookup returns CDR1 SGDLS and CDR2 YYNGEE. The CDR3 runs to 15 residues.

CDR3 sequence reads: CASSSRGAYEQYF. The CDR3 DNA is TGTGCCAGCAGCTCAAGGGGAGCCTACGAGCAGTACTTC. This chain joins TRBV5-4 and TRBJ2-7; D tentatively fits TRBD1 or TRBD2 (5 bases each). This CDR3 spans 13 amino acids. V dropped 3 bases and J dropped 2 bases, with 9 bases sitting between them. Germline V CDR1 and CDR2: SGHNT, YYREEE (reference sequence).

V and J are TRBV18 and TRBJ1-3; TRBD1 matches at 12 bases. Germline CDR1 reads KGHSH; CDR2 reads LQKENI. This CDR3 has 15 residues. J was trimmed by 7 bases and V by 0 bases; bases with no gene match: 1. CDR3 residues: CASSPPGQGANTIYF. In DNA, the CDR3 is TGTGCCAGCTCACCACCGGGACAGGGGGCGAACACCATATATTTT. The full variable domain, rest sourced from reference TRBV18 and TRBJ1-3, is NAGVMQNPRHLVRRRGQEARLRCSPMKGHSHVYWYRQLPEEGLKFMVYLQKENIIDESGMPKERFSAEFPKEGPSILRIQQVVRGDSAAYFCASSPPGQGANTIYFGEGSWLTVV.

The genes are TRBV21-1 and TRBJ1-2. TRBV21-1 is labeled a pseudogene. The CDR3 is 12 residues long. The CDR3 DNA is TGTGCCAGCAGCAAAGCTGAAGTTGGCTACACCTTC. Amino acids: CASSKAEVGYTF.